This TCR beta chain was recorded in a study of cytomegalovirus exposure and HLA in healthy donors (dated by TCRdb to about 2017). In terms of the full investigation: An earlier analysis of 587 of the donors reported approximately 260 Gb of sequence data and 90 million to 120 million unique TCR beta sequences obtained from about 200 million T cells. An early release that covered about 600 HLA-typed donors contained approximately 290 gigabases of sequencing data and 65 million to 100 million unique TCR sequences. Of the approximately 370 genotyped donors, 65% to 90% were placed in the genetic ancestry cluster associated with self-reported Caucasian donors. The study aimed to test whether signatures of past pathogen exposure could be identified by cataloging public T cell receptors. The T cell repertoires of around 730 subjects were profiled by immunosequencing and related to cytomegalovirus serostatus. A separate validation cohort of roughly 120 different subjects was used in addition to the roughly 700-subject first cohort. High-throughput TCR immunosequencing, statistical association of individual TCRs with disease status, and machine learning were combined to predict cytomegalovirus infection status. To study patterns of TCR occurrence, a later analysis re-analyzed previously published TCR beta repertoires from 550 to 800 donors and added high-resolution HLA genotyping. In the later analysis, no new phenotypic data were used to find candidate immune exposures; instead, reliance was placed on TCR beta sequences and their occurrence across donors. An earlier analysis of 500 to 750 of the donors applied high-throughput TCR beta sequencing to assess whether each TCR beta V gene segment acted as functional or pseudogenic. Donor age, sex, ethnicity and CMV serostatus were compiled together with the repertoire data. In a later genetic analysis, genome-wide SNP genotypes for about three fifths of the 666 donors were used, and that subset was treated as a discovery cohort. All discovery cohort repertoires had been generated using a single sequencing platform. HLA typing covered class I and class II loci at four-digit resolution. The number of typed donors differed by locus: roughly 620-640 for A, B, C, DRB1 and DQB1; approximately 520 for DQA1; 606 for DPA1; and about 450 for DPB1. Roughly 5 DR-DQ haplotypes were handled as single units for association and clustering because linkage in the cohort was strong. Across under 500 genotyped donors of the cohort, an average of roughly 250,000 unique TCR beta nucleotide sequences per donor were sequenced, and around 20% of those sequences were non-productive. What the work shows at the level of the full study, not this receptor alone: Most CMV-associated TCR beta chains appeared to be HLA-restricted in a later analysis, and the HLA associations seemed to be driven largely by CMV exposure. Strong co-occurrence of HLA alleles, especially DR and DQ, made assigning TCR associations to individual alleles difficult. A later analysis reported that several top co-occurrence clusters appeared linked to parvovirus B19, influenza, CMV and Epstein-Barr virus. V-gene and J-gene trimming of TCR beta chains was associated with a missense DCLRE1C variant in a later genetic analysis, and the association was replicated in an independent cohort. In a later analysis, TCR association rates were found to vary across HLA loci, with the most associated TCRs seen for DRB1 alleles and the fewest for HLA-C alleles. Sequencing depth was assumed to be roughly uniform across donors in the presence/absence analyses, though that assumption may not hold. The classifier was reported to diagnose cytomegalovirus status with high specificity and sensitivity in both the original cohort and the validation cohort. The sequencing pipeline was judged likely to have produced a cluster of highly shared sequence variants as a technical artifact. A total of about 150 TCR beta chains were listed by the study as associated with cytomegalovirus. It was suggested by the authors that the approach could potentially be generalized to other disease states and immunological phenotypes. Compared with the approximately 670-donor mean, donors in an Asian-associated ancestry cluster had fewer N-insertions in productive TCRs, according to a later genetic analysis. Compared with equally common non-associated chains, HLA-associated TCR beta chains in a later analysis were more clonally expanded and had lower generation probabilities. Across donors, most TCR sequences were observed very rarely, whereas some public TCRs were present in many individuals. In an earlier analysis of 587 of the donors, most TCR beta V segments appeared in productive rearrangements about 87% or about 30% of the time, broadly matching IMGT annotations. Because HLA typing was missing for some donors at each locus, association tests included only the typed subset. Over 15 rarely observed V segments, including chromosome 9 orphons, were excluded from the earlier analysis of approximately 500 of the donors because counts were too low. Because the 87-base-pair reads could not distinguish some IMGT-functional V segments, including TRBV6-2 and TRBV6-3, those segments were excluded. Linkage disequilibrium might explain the correlated functional status among segregating V segments, but an unknown experimental factor could not be ruled out. Specific HLA alleles were associated with over 15,000 TCR beta sequences at a false discovery rate of 0.05 in a later analysis. The cohort was sequenced for TCR beta chains only, and without alpha or paired-chain data the features that could be detected were limited. Immune exposure information for the cohort was limited to CMV serostatus. A further reported finding was that TCR beta sequences accurately predicted the HLA-A and HLA-B alleles for most subjects in the first cohort. In vitro tests confirmed that three of the cytomegalovirus-associated TCR beta chains recognize cytomegalovirus antigens.

Note on this clone: The antigen this receptor binds is unknown. No per-base quality is available; no much larger clone lies one base away.

Sequences MDHEN (CDR1) and SYDVKM (CDR2) are obtained from the germline V gene. The CDR3 goes from the cysteine to the phenylalanine over 14 residues. This entry keeps only the CDR3 DNA: 42 bases, framed from base 1. V drops 6 bases and J drops 4 bases, leaving 15 bases in between. Receptors were amplified or captured by the immunoSEQ multiplex PCR assay. The multiplex PCR relied on a mix of 60 forward primers for TCR Vbeta segments and 13 reverse primers for TCR Jbeta segments. Amplification of the CDR3 region of rearranged TCR beta genes was performed with a multiplex PCR assay on genomic DNA. Amplified TCR beta libraries were sequenced as 87-base-pair reads on the Illumina HiSeq System. The original pipeline was this. In a later analysis, some 80 million unique TCR beta chains were counted across the 666 repertoires, and some 10 million of these chains were shared by at least two donors. To remove PCR and sequencing errors, raw reads were error-corrected and collapsed into unique sequences using a nearest-neighbor algorithm that merged closely related sequences. Alignment of CDR3 sequences to IMGT reference sequences was used to assign V, D and J gene segments. For a sequence to be retained, a match of at least six nucleotides was required to both a V gene segment and a J gene segment. A rearrangement counted as productive if the CDR3 had no stop codons and remained in frame with V and J, and every other rearrangement counted as non-productive. CDR3 was defined according to IMGT convention as the region running from the second conserved V-encoded cysteine to the conserved J-encoded phenylalanine. The earlier analysis of approximately 500 of the donors excluded sequences that lacked an unambiguous match to a single V gene segment. In an earlier analysis of 450 to 750 of the donors, a V segment was called functional when productive rearrangements were above 56.7%, and segregating when the standard deviation between donors exceeded 5%. A statistical classification framework was developed to diagnose cytomegalovirus status using the catalog of TCR beta chain sequences. In a later analysis, TCR nucleotide sequences were compared against IMGT/GENE-DB human TR gene sequences so that V and J genes could be assigned. Using the TCRdist pipeline, a later analysis assigned CDR3 sequences along with most-parsimonious VDJ recombination scenarios. A later analysis defined each TCR beta chain by its CDR3 amino acid sequence plus V-gene family, and excluded reads lacking a unique V-gene family. As a way to deal with suspected cross-contamination and a sequencing artifact, a later analysis dropped hundreds of nucleotide sequences that were highly shared and had low generation probability. In a later analysis, a clonal expansion index was calculated for each public chain from normalized within-repertoire ranks of inferred template counts. A later analysis computed generation probabilities with a VDJ recombination model fitted to out-of-frame rearrangements, and checked the results against IGoR. In a later analysis, TCR-TCR, TCR-HLA and TCR-CMV co-occurrence was scored with hypergeometric tests, and a repertoire-size bias correction was applied to TCR pairs. A later analysis estimated false discovery rates by permuting HLA or CMV assignments 20 times. In a later analysis, co-occurring TCRs were grouped using DBSCAN, and TCRdist sequence similarity was added for clustering within HLA-allele-positive subsets. Co-occurrence clustering excluded repertoires with fewer than 30,000 or more than 120,000 public chains, plus five with anomalous nucleotide sharing. TCRdb carries this immuneACCESS record with in-frame sequences only. Its versions omit some clonotypes, under half of them owing to an unresolved V gene in the studies checked, with the rest unexplained. V and J calls and clone size come straight from that table; D and trimming were deduced from the DNA. The sample table holds about 130,000 clones, of which over 70% were seen once. The leading ten clones occupy roughly 1.9% of the sample.

In total, approximately 690 healthy bone marrow donors made up the cohort. Cohort members were all nominally healthy when sampled, although unrecorded immune exposures were likely present. The donor tested CMV seronegative and was one of the 352 seronegative cohort members. Each donor provided a peripheral blood sample, and peripheral blood mononuclear cells were used for TCR beta sequencing. Genomic DNA extraction from the blood cell samples was performed with the Qiagen DNeasy Blood Extraction Kit. Sequencing was carried out using PBMCs. The V and J segments used are TRBV28 and TRBJ1-1; the D gene is not confidently resolved. The clonotype originates from a woman in her thirties or forties in good health and CMV-seronegative. CDR3 protein: CASRKRTGGTEAFF. The bases read TGTGCCAGCAGGAAGCGGACGGGCGGCACTGAAGCTTTCTTT.